The clone carrying this TCR beta chain was picked up a small number of times. What it binds is unknown. The PCR was carried out with 60 Vbeta primers and 13 Jbeta primers. Only in-frame clones appear in the TCRdb table, and some are missing; sequencing was by immunoSEQ multiplex PCR. The table includes 110,000 to 150,000 clones, around 73% detected once. This CDR3 has 14 residues. Germline V gives CDR1 SQVTM, CDR2 ANQGSEA. The trim removed 4 bases at V and 1 base at J, leaving 4 bases unmatched. This record comes from a study of cytomegalovirus exposure and HLA in healthy donors. Study-wide results and caveats: Per published reports, the classifier diagnosed cytomegalovirus status with high specificity and sensitivity. A few chains tied to CMV proved CMV antigen-specific in vitro. Fewer N-insertions (relative to the roughly 730-donor mean) were reportedly seen in an Asian-associated ancestry cluster in a later analysis. Cytomegalovirus-associated TCR beta chains were listed, numbering around 150.

This TCR came from a woman between 40 and 50 years old in good health and CMV-seronegative. Source material: PBMCs. The V gene is TRBV29-1, the J gene TRBJ1-1; 9 bases map to TRBD1. CDR3 nucleotides: TGCAGCGTTGTGGACAGGGGCACGAACACTGAAGCTTTCTTT. Its protein product is CSVVDRGTNTEAFF. Full variable domain (remainder filled in from reference TRBV29-1 and TRBJ1-1): SAVISQKPSRDICQRGTSLTIQCQVDSQVTMMFWYRQQPGQSLTLIATANQGSEATYESGFVIDKFPISRPNLTFSTLTVSNMSPEDSSIYLCSVVDRGTNTEAFFGQGTRLTVV.